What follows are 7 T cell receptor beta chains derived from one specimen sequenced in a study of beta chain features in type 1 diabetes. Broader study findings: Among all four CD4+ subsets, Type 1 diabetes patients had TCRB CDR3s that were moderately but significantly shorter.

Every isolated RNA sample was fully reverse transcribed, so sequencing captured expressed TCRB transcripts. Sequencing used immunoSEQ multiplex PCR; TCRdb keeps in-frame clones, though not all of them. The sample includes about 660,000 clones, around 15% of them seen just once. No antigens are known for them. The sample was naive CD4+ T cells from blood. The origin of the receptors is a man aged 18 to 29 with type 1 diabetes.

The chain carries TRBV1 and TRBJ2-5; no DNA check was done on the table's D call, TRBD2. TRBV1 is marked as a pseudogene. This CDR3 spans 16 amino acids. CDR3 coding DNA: TGCACCAGCAGGCCCCCCCGAGAGGGAGACCAAGAGACCCAGTACTTC. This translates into CTSRPPREGDQETQYF.

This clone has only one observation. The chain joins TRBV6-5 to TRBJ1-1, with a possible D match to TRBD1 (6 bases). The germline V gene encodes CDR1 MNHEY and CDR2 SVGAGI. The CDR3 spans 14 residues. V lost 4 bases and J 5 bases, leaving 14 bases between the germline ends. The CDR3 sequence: CASSLQGRGTEAFF. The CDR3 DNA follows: TGTGCCAGCAGTTTACAGGGAAGGGGGACTGAAGCTTTCTTT.

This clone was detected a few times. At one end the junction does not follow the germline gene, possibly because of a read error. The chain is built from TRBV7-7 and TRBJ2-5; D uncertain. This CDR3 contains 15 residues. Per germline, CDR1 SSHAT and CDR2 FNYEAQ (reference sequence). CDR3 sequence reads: CASSLAVGRQETQYF. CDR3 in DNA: TGTGCTAGCAGCTTGGCGGTCGGCAGACAAGAGACCCAGTACTTC. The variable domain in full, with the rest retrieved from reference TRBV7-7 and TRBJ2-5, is GAGVSQSPRYKVTKRGQDVTLRCDPISSHATLYWYQQALGQGPEFLTYFNYEAQPDKSGLPSDRFSAERPEGSISTLTIQRTEQRDSAMYRCASSLAVGRQETQYFGPGTRLLVL.

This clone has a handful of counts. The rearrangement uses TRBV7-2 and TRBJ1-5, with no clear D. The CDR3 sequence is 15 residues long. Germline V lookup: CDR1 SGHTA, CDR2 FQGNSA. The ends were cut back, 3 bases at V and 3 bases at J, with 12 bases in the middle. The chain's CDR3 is CASSLYPQPNQPQHF. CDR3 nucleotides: TGTGCCAGCAGCTTGTATCCGCAGCCCAATCAGCCCCAGCATTTT.

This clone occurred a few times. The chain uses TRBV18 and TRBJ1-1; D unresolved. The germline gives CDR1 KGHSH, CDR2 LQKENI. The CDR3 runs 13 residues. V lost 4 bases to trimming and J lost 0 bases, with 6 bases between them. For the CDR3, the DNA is TGTGCCAGCTCACAAGGGTTGAACACTGAAGCTTTCTTT. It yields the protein CASSQGLNTEAFF.

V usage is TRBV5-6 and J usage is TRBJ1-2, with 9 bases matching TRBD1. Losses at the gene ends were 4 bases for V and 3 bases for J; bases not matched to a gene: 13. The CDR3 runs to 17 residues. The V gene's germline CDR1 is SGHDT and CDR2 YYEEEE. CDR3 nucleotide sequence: TGTGCCAGCAGCGAGGCCGGGACAGGGTATGATGACTATGGCTACACCTTC. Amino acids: CASSEAGTGYDDYGYTF. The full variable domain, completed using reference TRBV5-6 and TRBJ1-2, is DAGVTQSPTHLIKTRGQQVTLRCSPKSGHDTVSWYQQALGQGPQFIFQYYEEEERQRGNFPDRFSGHQFPNYSSELNVNALLLGDSALYLCASSEAGTGYDDYGYTFGSGTRLTVV.

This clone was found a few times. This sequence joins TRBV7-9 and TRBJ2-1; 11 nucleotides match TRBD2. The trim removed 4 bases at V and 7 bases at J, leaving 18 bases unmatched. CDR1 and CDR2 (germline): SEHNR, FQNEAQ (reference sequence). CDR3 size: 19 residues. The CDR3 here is CASSYSTSGKWELGNEQFF. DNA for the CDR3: TGTGCCAGCAGCTACTCGACTAGCGGGAAGTGGGAACTGGGGAATGAGCAGTTCTTC.